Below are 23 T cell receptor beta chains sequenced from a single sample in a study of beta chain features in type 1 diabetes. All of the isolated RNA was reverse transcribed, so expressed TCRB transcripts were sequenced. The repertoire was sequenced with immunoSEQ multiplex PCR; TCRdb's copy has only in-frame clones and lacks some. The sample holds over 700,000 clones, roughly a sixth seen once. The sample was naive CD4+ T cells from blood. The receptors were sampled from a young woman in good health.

For the CDR3, the DNA is TGTGCCACCAGCAGAGATCACAGGGCCAGCTCCTACGAGCAGTACTTC. Amino acid sequence: CATSRDHRASSYEQYF. V gene TRBV15 combines with J gene TRBJ2-7; a possible D gene is TRBD1 (6 bases). The CDR3 is 16 amino acids. Germline values: CDR1 LNHNV, CDR2 YYDKDF (reference sequence). Deletions cut 0 bases from V and 0 bases from J, with 12 bases between.

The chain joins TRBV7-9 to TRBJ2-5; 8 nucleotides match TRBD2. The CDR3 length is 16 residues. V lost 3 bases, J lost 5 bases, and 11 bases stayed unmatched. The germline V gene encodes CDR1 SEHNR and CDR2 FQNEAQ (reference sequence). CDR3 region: CASSLSGRFAVETQYF. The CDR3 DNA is TGTGCCAGCAGCTTGAGCGGGAGATTCGCGGTTGAGACCCAGTACTTC.

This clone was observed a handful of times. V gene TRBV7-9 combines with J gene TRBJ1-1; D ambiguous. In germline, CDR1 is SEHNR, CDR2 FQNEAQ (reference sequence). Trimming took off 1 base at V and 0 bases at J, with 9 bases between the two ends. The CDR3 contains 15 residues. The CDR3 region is CASSLGGTVNTEAFF. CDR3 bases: TGTGCCAGCAGCTTAGGAGGAACGGTGAACACTGAAGCTTTCTTT.

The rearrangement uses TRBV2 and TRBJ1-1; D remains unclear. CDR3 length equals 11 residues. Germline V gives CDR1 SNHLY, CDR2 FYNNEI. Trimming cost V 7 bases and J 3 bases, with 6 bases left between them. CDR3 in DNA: TGTGCCAGCACGATTGACACTGAAGCTTTCTTT. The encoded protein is CASTIDTEAFF. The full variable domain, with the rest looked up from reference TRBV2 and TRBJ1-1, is EPEVTQTPSHQVTQMGQEVILRCVPISNHLYFYWYRQILGQKVEFLVSFYNNEISEKSEIFDDQFSVERPDGSNFTLKIRSTKLEDSAMYFCASTIDTEAFFGQGTRLTVV.

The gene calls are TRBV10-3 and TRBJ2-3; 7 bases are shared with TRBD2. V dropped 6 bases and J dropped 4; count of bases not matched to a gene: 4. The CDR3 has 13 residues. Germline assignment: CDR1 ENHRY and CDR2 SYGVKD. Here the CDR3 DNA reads TGTGCCATCAGGGGCGCGGGAGCAGATACGCAGTATTTT. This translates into CAIRGAGADTQYF.

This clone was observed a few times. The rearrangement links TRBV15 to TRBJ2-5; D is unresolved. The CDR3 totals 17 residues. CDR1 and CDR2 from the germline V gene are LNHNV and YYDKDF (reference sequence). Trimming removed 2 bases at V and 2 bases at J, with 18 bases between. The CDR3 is CATSRSGPLSDQETQYF. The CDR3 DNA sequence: TGTGCCACCAGCAGATCCGGGCCCCTTTCGGATCAAGAGACCCAGTACTTC.

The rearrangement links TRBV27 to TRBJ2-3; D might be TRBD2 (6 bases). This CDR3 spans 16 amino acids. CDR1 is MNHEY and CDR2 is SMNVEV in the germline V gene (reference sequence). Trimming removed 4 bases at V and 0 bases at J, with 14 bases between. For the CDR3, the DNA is TGTGCCAGCAGTTATGGAGTGGGGACTAGCACAGATACGCAGTATTTT. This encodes CASSYGVGTSTDTQYF.

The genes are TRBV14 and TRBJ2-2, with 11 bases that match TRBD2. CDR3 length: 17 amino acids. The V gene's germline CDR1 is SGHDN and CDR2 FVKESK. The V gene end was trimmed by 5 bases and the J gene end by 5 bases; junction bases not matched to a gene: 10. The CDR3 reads CASSATSGRGRTGELFF. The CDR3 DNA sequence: TGTGCCAGCAGCGCTACTAGCGGGAGAGGAAGAACCGGGGAGCTGTTTTTT.

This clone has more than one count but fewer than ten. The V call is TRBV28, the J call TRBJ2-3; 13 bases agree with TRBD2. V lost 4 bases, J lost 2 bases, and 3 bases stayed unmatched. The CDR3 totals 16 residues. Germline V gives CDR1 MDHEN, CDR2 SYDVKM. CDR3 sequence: CASSSGTSGNTDTQYF. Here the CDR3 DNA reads TGTGCCAGCAGTTCCGGGACTAGCGGGAACACAGATACGCAGTATTTT.

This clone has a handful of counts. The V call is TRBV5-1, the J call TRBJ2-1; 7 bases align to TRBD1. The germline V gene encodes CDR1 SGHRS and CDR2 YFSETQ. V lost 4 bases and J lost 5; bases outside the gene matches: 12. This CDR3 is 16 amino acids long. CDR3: CASSPPMTGRDNEQFF. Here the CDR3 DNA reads TGCGCCAGCAGCCCGCCTATGACAGGGCGTGACAATGAGCAGTTCTTC.

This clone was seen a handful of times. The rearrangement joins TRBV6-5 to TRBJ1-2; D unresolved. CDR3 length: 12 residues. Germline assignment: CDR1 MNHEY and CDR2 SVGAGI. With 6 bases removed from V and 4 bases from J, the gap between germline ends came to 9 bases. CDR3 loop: CASREAFYGYTF. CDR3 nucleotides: TGTGCCAGCAGGGAAGCCTTCTATGGCTACACCTTC.

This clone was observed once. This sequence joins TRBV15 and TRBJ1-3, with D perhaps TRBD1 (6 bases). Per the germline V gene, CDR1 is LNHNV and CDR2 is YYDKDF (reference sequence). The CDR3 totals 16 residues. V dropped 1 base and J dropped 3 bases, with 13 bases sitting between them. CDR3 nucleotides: TGTGCCACCAGCAGAGGGTCGGGGGCTTTTGGAAACACCATATATTTT. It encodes CATSRGSGAFGNTIYF. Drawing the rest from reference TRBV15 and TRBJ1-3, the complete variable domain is DAMVIQNPRYQVTQFGKPVTLSCSQTLNHNVMYWYQQKSSQAPKLLFHYYDKDFNNEADTPDNFQSRRPNTSFCFLDIRSPGLGDTAMYLCATSRGSGAFGNTIYFGEGSWLTVV.

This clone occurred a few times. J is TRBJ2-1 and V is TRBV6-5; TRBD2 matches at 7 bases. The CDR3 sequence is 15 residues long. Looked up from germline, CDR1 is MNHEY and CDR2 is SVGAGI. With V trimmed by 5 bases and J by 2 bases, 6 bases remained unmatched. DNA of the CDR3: TGTGCCAGCAGTAAGTCTAGCGGACCCTACAATGAGCAGTTCTTC. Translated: CASSKSSGPYNEQFF.

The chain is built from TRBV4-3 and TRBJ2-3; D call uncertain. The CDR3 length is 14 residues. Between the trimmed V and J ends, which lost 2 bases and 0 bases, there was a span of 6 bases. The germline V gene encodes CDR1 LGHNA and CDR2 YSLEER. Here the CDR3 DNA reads TGCGCCAGCAGCCAACAGTCGAGCACAGATACGCAGTATTTT. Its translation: CASSQQSSTDTQYF.

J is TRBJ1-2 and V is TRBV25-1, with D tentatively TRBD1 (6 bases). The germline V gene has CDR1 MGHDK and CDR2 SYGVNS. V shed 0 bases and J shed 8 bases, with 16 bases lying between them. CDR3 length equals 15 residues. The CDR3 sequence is CASSEYSKGEYGYTF. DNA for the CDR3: TGTGCCAGCAGTGAATATTCTAAGGGGGAGTACGGCTACACCTTC.

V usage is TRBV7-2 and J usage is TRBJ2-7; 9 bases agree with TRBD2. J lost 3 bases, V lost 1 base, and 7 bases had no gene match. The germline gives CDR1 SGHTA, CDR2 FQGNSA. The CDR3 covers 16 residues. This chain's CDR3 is CASSLGSGRGYYEQYF. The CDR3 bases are TGTGCCAGCAGCTTAGGTAGCGGGAGAGGGTACTACGAGCAGTACTTC.

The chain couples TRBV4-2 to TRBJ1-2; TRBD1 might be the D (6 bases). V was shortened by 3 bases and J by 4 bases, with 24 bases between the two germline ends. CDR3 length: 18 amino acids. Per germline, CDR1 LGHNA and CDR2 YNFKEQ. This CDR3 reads CASSHPKGTTGALYGYTF. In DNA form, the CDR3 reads TGTGCCAGCAGCCACCCCAAGGGGACCACGGGGGCACTCTATGGCTACACCTTC.

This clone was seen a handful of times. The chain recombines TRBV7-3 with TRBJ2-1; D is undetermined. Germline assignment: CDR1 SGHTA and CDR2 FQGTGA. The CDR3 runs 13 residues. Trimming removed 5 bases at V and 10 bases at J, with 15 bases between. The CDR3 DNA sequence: TGTGCCAGCAGCCCCGCTGGGCCGTGGGAGCAGTTCTTC. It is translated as CASSPAGPWEQFF.

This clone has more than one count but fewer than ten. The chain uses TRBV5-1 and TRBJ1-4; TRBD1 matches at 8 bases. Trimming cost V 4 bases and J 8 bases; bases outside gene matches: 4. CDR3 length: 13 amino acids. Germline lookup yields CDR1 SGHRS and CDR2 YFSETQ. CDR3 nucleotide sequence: TGCGCCAGCAGCGGCGACAGGGGAGAAAAACTGTTTTTT. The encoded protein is CASSGDRGEKLFF. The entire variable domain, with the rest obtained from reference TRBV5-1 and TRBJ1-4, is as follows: KAGVTQTPRYLIKTRGQQVTLSCSPISGHRSVSWYQQTPGQGLQFLFEYFSETQRNKGNFPGRFSGRQFSNSRSEMNVSTLELGDSALYLCASSGDRGEKLFFGSGTQLSVL.

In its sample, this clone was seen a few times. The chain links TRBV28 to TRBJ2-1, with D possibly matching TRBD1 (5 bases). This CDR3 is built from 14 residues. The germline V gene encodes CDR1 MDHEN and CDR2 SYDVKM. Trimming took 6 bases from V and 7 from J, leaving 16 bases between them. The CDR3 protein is CASRRGGNWNEQFF. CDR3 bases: TGTGCCAGCAGAAGGGGTGGCAATTGGAATGAGCAGTTCTTC.

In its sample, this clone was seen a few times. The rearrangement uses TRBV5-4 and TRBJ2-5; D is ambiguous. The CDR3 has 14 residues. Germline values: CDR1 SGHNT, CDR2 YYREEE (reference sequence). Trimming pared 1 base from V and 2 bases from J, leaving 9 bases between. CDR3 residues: CASSLSRLQETQYF. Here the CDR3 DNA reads TGTGCCAGCAGCTTGTCTCGGCTACAAGAGACCCAGTACTTC. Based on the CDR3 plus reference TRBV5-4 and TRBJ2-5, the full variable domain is ETGVTQSPTHLIKTRGQQVTLRCSSQSGHNTVSWYQQALGQGPQFIFQYYREEENGRGNFPPRFSGLQFPNYSSELNVNALELDDSALYLCASSLSRLQETQYFGPGTRLLVL.

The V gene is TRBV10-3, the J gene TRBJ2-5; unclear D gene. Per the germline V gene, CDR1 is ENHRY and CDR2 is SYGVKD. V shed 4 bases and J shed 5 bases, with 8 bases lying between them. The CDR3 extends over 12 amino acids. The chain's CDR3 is CAISGVGETQYF. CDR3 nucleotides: TGTGCCATCAGTGGGGTAGGGGAGACCCAGTACTTC.

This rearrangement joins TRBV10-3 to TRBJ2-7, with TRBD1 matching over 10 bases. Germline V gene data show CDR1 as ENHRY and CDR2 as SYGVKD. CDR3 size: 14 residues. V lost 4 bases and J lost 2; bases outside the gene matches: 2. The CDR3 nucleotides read TGTGCCATCAGTGGGACAGGGGGGGCCTACGAGCAGTACTTC. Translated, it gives CAISGTGGAYEQYF.